This T cell receptor (beta chain) was recorded in a study of blood T cell repertoires in COVID-19. Study at large: Samples taken during acute and convalescent COVID-19 were collected in the United States, Italy and Spain. PBMCs, B-cell-depleted T cells, or T cells were the source of the cDNA or gDNA that made up the material.

Some clones are missing from TCRdb's copy, which holds only in-frame ones; the method was immunoSEQ multiplex PCR. Of about 140,000 clones listed, roughly 88% are singletons. As concerns this clone: This CDR3 fails to terminate in the conserved phenylalanine or tryptophan, so it likely reflects a read error. The DNA is left out, because the CDR3 cannot be placed on it with certainty; the CDR3 is given as TCRdb lists it.

Sequenced: peripheral blood. The TCR was taken from a woman in her 50s with acute or convalescent COVID-19.

Here the CDR3 reads CASSEALPPGTEC. The chain carries TRBV6-1 and TRBJ1-6; the table's TRBD1 call for D was not verified on the DNA. The CDR3 numbers 13 amino acids, ends counted. The V gene's germline CDR1 is MNHNS and CDR2 SASEGT.